This is a list of T cell receptor beta chains from one sample in a study of cytomegalovirus exposure and HLA in healthy donors. Only in-frame clones appear in the TCRdb table, and some are missing; sequencing was by immunoSEQ multiplex PCR. The profile shows about 69,000 clones, approximately 96% of them singletons. Sequences were obtained from PBMCs. The source is a woman aged 18-29 years in good health and CMV-seropositive. Both conserved end residues are trimmed from each CDR3.

cdr3_length: 12; j_call: TRBJ1-1; v_call: TRBV7-2; cdr3_aa: ASSTRGGGTEAF
cdr3_length: 14; j_call: TRBJ1-1; v_call: TRBV4-3; cdr3_aa: ASSLWTGGMNTEAF
cdr3_length: 13; j_call: TRBJ2-3; v_call: TRBV4-3; cdr3_aa: ASSQDYTYTDTQY
cdr3_length: 11; j_call: TRBJ2-7; v_call: TRBV18; cdr3_aa: ASSPRDKAEQY
cdr3_length: 11; j_call: TRBJ2-7; v_call: TRBV5-6; cdr3_aa: ASERTGSYEQY
cdr3_length: 14; j_call: TRBJ2-3; v_call: TRBV7-9; cdr3_aa: ASSLMGQIYTDTQY
cdr3_length: 12; j_call: TRBJ2-7; v_call: TRBV5-6; cdr3_aa: ASSLGQGVYEQY
cdr3_length: 14; j_call: TRBJ2-6; v_call: TRBV6-8; cdr3_aa: ASSYGWSSGANVLT
cdr3_length: 13; j_call: TRBJ2-3; v_call: TRBV9; cdr3_aa: ASSVYPSSADTQY
cdr3_length: 14; j_call: TRBJ1-2; v_call: TRBV7-9; cdr3_aa: ASSLVGTGWNYGYT
cdr3_length: 15; j_call: TRBJ2-1; v_call: TRBV7-2; cdr3_aa: ASSSLGWREGDNEQF
cdr3_length: 12; j_call: TRBJ1-3; v_call: TRBV9; cdr3_aa: ASTRGDSGNTIY
cdr3_length: 12; j_call: TRBJ1-2; v_call: TRBV6-5; cdr3_aa: ASTRSGANYGYT
cdr3_length: 11; j_call: TRBJ2-7; v_call: TRBV6-4; cdr3_aa: ASRETGPNEQY
cdr3_length: 17; j_call: TRBJ2-5; v_call: TRBV28; cdr3_aa: ASSLNRLGVAGSAETQY
cdr3_length: 13; j_call: TRBJ2-1; v_call: TRBV12-5; cdr3_aa: ASGFRTGGPDEQF
cdr3_length: 11; j_call: TRBJ2-1; v_call: TRBV5-6; cdr3_aa: ASKSYESREQF
cdr3_length: 11; j_call: TRBJ2-7; v_call: TRBV19; cdr3_aa: ASSIGESYEQY
cdr3_length: 13; j_call: TRBJ1-1; v_call: TRBV19; cdr3_aa: ASSIGQTQNTEAF
cdr3_length: 12; j_call: TRBJ1-4; v_call: TRBV19; cdr3_aa: ASRGQRTNEKLF